Listed below are T cell receptor beta chains from one sample, sequenced in a study of early T cells in non-severe SARS-CoV-2 infection. Using its own MiXCR run on the 5' RACE reads, TCRdb lists one record per CDR3 protein. Of 100,000 to 140,000 distinct CDR3 sequences listed, approximately 12% were seen once; the top ten hold under 9%. The sequenced material came from whole blood. All receptors derive from an adult who was a healthcare worker with PCR-confirmed SARS-CoV-2 infection or an uninfected control (not recorded which). Both conserved end residues are part of each CDR3. The D gene is left open where the match is weak. Part of the rows lack a size; the others show once, few, many or a class for expanded clones.

length	D	V	size	J	DNA	CDR3
13	NA	TRBV7-9	many	TRBJ2-2	TGTGCCAGCAGCTTCACCCAAGGGATGGAGCTGTTTTTT	CASSFTQGMELFF
17	TRBD2	TRBV6-6	few	TRBJ2-3	TGTGCCAGCAGTTACTCTCGACTAGCGGATACCACAGATACGCAGTATTTT	CASSYSRLADTTDTQYF
15	TRBD2	TRBV20-1	many	TRBJ2-3	TGCAGTGCTAGAGATCGCCTAGCGGGCTCCTCGGCGCAGTATTTT	CSARDRLAGSSAQYF
12	NA	TRBV25-1	NA	TRBJ2-7	TGTGCCAGCAGTGGGGGGAGCTACGAGCAGTACTTC	CASSGGSYEQYF
15	NA	TRBV3-1	NA	TRBJ2-5	TGTGCCAGCAGCCAAGTTTACAGCGTCCAAGAGACCCAGTACTTC	CASSQVYSVQETQYF
16	NA	TRBV12-3/TRBV12-4	few	TRBJ2-7	TGTGCCAGCAGTCCAGGAGACTGGGACACCGCCTACGAGCAGTACTTC	CASSPGDWDTAYEQYF
13	NA	TRBV20-1	many	TRBJ2-3	TGCAGTGCTGGCCCAATAGGGTTGGATACGCAGTATTTT	CSAGPIGLDTQYF
14	TRBD2	TRBV5-1	few	TRBJ2-1	TGCGCCAGCAGCCTCGTTGGACTAGTATATGAGCAGTTCTTC	CASSLVGLVYEQFF
10	NA	TRBV20-1	NA	TRBJ1-1	TGCAGTGCTAGCTTTTTTGAAGCTTTCTTT	CSASFFEAFF
13	NA	TRBV9	NA	TRBJ2-1	TGTGCCTCGCAGCCTAGCGCCTACAATGAGCAGTTCTTC	CASQPSAYNEQFF
13	NA	TRBV9	NA	TRBJ2-5	TGTGCCAGCAGCGTAGGGCCCCAAGAGACCCAGTACTTC	CASSVGPQETQYF
12	NA	TRBV12-3/TRBV12-4	NA	TRBJ1-2	TGTGCCAGCAGTTGGGATAGCTCCCTCTACACCTTC	CASSWDSSLYTF
14	NA	TRBV7-9	many	TRBJ2-3	TGTGCCAGCACCAAAGTGGGGGCTTCAGATACGCAGTATTTT	CASTKVGASDTQYF
18	NA	TRBV7-9	many	TRBJ2-1	TGTGCCAGCAGCCCCATCGCCGGGACTCAGAGCTCCTACAATGAGCAGTTCTTC	CASSPIAGTQSSYNEQFF
10	NA	TRBV20-1	many	TRBJ1-2	TGCAGTACACTAAGGGACGGCTACACCTTC	CSTLRDGYTF
11	TRBD1	TRBV28	few	TRBJ2-7	TGTGCCAGCCCACAGGGGGGAGAGCAGTACTTC	CASPQGGEQYF
13	NA	TRBV6-1	many	TRBJ1-5	TGTGCCAGCAGTCCCGACGGTAATCAGCCCCAGCATTTT	CASSPDGNQPQHF
14	NA	TRBV7-9	NA	TRBJ2-7	TGTGCCAGCAGCGCCGAGGGGCACCTCGGCGAGCAGTACTTC	CASSAEGHLGEQYF
15	TRBD1	TRBV27	many	TRBJ2-5	TGTGCCAGCAGTAACCGGGCAGGGGGCGAAGAGACCCAGTACTTC	CASSNRAGGEETQYF
12	NA	TRBV29-1	NA	TRBJ2-3	TGCAGCGTTGACAGGGGCGGGGATACGCAGTATTTT	CSVDRGGDTQYF
14	NA	TRBV12-3/TRBV12-4	few	TRBJ2-1	TGTGCCAGCAAGATTGGAGCCTCCTACAATGAGCAGTTCTTC	CASKIGASYNEQFF
12	NA	TRBV7-9	NA	TRBJ1-1	TGTGCCAGCAGCCTTTCAACATCTGAAGCTTTCTTT	CASSLSTSEAFF
13	NA	TRBV9	few	TRBJ2-7	TGTGCCAGCAGCGTATCCGCCCGGGACGAGCAGTACTTC	CASSVSARDEQYF
10	NA	TRBV4-1	many	TRBJ2-7	TGCGCCAGCGGTAACTACGAGCAGTACTTC	CASGNYEQYF
16	TRBD1	TRBV2	many	TRBJ2-2	TGTGCCAGCAGTGGGGGAGACAGGGGGCCCACCGGGGAGCTGTTTTTT	CASSGGDRGPTGELFF
16	TRBD1	TRBV12-3/TRBV12-4	NA	TRBJ1-6	TGTGCCAGCAGTACTGCGGACAGGGGGCTATATTCACCCCTCCACTTT	CASSTADRGLYSPLHF
15	NA	TRBV19	NA	TRBJ2-3	TGTGCCAGTAGTATAGATGGTCGGTGGAAGAATACGCAGTATTTT	CASSIDGRWKNTQYF
13	NA	TRBV6-5	NA	TRBJ2-7	TGTGCCAGCAGCCGGACAGTACTCTACGAGCAGTACTTC	CASSRTVLYEQYF